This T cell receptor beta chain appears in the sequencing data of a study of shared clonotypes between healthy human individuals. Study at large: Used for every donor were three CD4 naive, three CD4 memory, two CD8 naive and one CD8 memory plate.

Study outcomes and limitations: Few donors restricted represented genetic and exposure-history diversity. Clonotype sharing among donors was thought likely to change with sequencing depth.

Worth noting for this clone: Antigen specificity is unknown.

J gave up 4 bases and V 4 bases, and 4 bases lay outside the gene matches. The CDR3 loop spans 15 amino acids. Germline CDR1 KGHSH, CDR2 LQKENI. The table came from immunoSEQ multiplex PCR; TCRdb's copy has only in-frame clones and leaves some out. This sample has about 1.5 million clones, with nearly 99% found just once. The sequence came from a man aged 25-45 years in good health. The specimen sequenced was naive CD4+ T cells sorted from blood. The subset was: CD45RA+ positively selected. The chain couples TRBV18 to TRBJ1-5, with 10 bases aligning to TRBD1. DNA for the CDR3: TGTGCCAGCTCACAGGGACAGGGGATTAATCAGCCCCAGCATTTT. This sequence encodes CASSQGQGINQPQHF.